These T cell receptor beta chains were read from a single sample in a study of T cell repertoires in cytomegalovirus infection. The antigens of these receptors remain unknown. Using its own MiXCR run on the reads, TCRdb lists one record per CDR3 protein. The sample consists of tens of thousands of distinct CDR3 sequences, 20% of them appearing once. The sample consisted of CD8+ T cells from cultured PBMCs, taken from culture after CMV antigen stimulation. These receptors came from a human donor in good health (CMV status not recorded). Some clones in this sample may be carry-over from other donors' samples. Both conserved end residues are part of each CDR3. Each record gives: CDR3 protein, V gene.

CASSLGLAGGIYNEQFF TRBV7-2
CASSGPSGWSQETQYF TRBV7-2
CATSRDSGRGTKTQYF TRBV15
CASSISGTSGTDTQYF TRBV7-3
CASSFGTGGAGPYSEQFF TRBV6-5
CASSLDGGPNTEAFF TRBV7-9
CASSDERSEAFF TRBV9
CASSPSGGTNNSPLHF TRBV7-2
CASSERDSGANVLTF TRBV6-1
CASSLDRQRANSPLHF TRBV7-8
CASSQSGGAGQETQYF TRBV4-3
CASSSRLAGGPLDEQFF TRBV7-2